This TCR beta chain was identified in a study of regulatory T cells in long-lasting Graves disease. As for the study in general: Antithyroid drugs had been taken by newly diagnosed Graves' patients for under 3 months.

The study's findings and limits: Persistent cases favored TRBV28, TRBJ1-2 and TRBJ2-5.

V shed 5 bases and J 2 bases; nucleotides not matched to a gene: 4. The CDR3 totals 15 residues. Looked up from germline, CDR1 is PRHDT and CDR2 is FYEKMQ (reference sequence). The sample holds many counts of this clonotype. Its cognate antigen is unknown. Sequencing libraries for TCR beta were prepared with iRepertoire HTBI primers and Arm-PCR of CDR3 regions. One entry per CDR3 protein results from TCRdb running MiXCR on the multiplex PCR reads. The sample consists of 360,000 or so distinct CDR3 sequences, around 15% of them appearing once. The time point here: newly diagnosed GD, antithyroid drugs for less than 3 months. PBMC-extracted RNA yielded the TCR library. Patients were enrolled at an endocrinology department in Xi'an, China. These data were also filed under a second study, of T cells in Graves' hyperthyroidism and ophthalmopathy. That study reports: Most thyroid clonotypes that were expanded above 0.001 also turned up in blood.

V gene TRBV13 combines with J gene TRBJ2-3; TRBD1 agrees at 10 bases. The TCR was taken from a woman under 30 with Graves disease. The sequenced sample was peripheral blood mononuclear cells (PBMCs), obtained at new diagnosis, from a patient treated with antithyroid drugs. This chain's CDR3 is CASSTTGGPTDTQYF. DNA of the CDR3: TGTGCCAGCAGCACGACAGGGGGCCCCACAGATACGCAGTATTTT. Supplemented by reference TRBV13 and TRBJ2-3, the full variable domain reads AAGVIQSPRHLIKEKRETATLKCYPIPRHDTVYWYQQGPGQDPQFLISFYEKMQSDKGSIPDRFSAQQFSDYHSELNMSSLELGDSALYFCASSTTGGPTDTQYFGPGTRLTVL.